These T cell receptor beta chains were read from a single sample in a study of T cell responses to AZD1222 COVID-19 vaccine. Some clones are missing from TCRdb's copy, which holds only in-frame ones; the method was immunoSEQ multiplex PCR. The sample yields tens of thousands of clones, around 86% seen once. This sample comprised peripheral blood, obtained on day 0 of AZD1222 vaccination. These TCRs come from an adult in good health. CDR3s include the opening cysteine and the closing phenylalanine or tryptophan. Each record gives: CDR3 length, V gene, CDR3 protein.

12,TRBV7-8,CASSLAKGEQYF
15,TRBV9,CASSWGQGDGNTIYF
13,TRBV6-4,CASSVGSTDTQYF
13,TRBV30,CAWSGGQDTEAFF
15,TRBV5-6,CASSLQQGGRNIQYF
12,TRBV27,CASSLLGDEQYF
16,TRBV5-1,CASSLAVSAGSYEQYF
12,TRBV12-3/TRBV12-4,CASGLGHNEQFF
14,TRBV19,CASSIGSSGNTIYF
15,TRBV7-2,CASSLQQSSNQPQHF
15,TRBV25-1,CASSESGIAGETQYF
12,TRBV6-5,CASSPRGYEQYF
15,TRBV5-1,CASSPDESSYNEQFF
15,TRBV7-9,CASSLVGGQFNTQYF
12,TRBV3-1/TRBV3-2,CASSHDSYEQYF
13,TRBV6-1,CASKGQGIYGYTF
14,TRBV27,CASSLAGTSGEQYF
11,TRBV12-5,CASGLRDGYTF
13,TRBV30,CAWGSLGGNTIYF
12,TRBV6-2/TRBV6-3,CASSYRDQPQHF
16,TRBV5-1,CASSLSSGSFPYEQYF
16,TRBV24-1,CATSDPHEGIDGELFF
15,TRBV6-1,CASSESGGRNSPLHF
13,TRBV15,CATSSQLDEKLFF
12,TRBV30,CACGLVSYEQYF
15,TRBV27,CATLKAGGFYNEQFF
16,TRBV4-3,CASSQEMGTGVEKLFF
14,TRBV9,CASSTPGGSYGYTF
16,TRBV7-2,CASSLRTGSSSYEQYF
16,TRBV7-9,CASSTTPGQGFYGYTF
14,TRBV5-4,CASSGDRGTLEAFF
16,TRBV7-2,CASSSRAGAGEDTQYF
14,TRBV9,CASSVWDSGYEQYF
20,TRBV7-7,CASSLEPGQARSYSNQPQHF
16,TRBV20-1,CSASASGRVLYNEQFF
15,TRBV19,CASTPLLGNNYGYTF
10,TRBV29-1,CSVVEVGAFF
14,TRBV5-1,CASSLGKGQETQYF
14,TRBV5-6,CASSLRGVRETQYF
12,TRBV19,CASSGDIAAQHF
14,TRBV11-2,CASSYNTPNTEAFF
14,TRBV29-1,CSVSRSGRQYEQYF